The entry below describes one T cell receptor (beta chain). Its antigen is still unknown. No qualities accompany the bases; no much larger clone lies one base away. TCRbeta CDR3 regions were amplified from genomic DNA by means of the immunoSEQ Assay, a bias-controlled multiplex PCR. The study's processing was this. The number of nucleated cells in each sample was estimated by amplification of reference gene primers within the assay. To quantify the absolute abundance of each unique TCRbeta CDR3 rearrangement, sequence reads were collapsed and filtered. For each sample, productive Simpson clonality was calculated by taking the square root of Simpson's diversity index across productive rearrangements. Sourced from immuneACCESS, this table was stored by TCRdb with only in-frame sequences that have V and J called. A share of the clones is absent; for the studies checked, an unresolved V gene accounts for under half, and the remainder has no known explanation. V, J and clone size are taken as reported in that table, and D and trimming were inferred from the DNA itself. This sample has roughly 230,000 clones in its table, and around 91% of those were observed once. 2.1% of the sample lies in the top ten.

The germline V gene gives CDR1 as ENHRY and CDR2 as SYGVKD. The V end loses 0 bases and the J end loses 6 bases, and a stretch of 9 bases separates them. The CDR3 goes from the cysteine to the phenylalanine over 14 residues. Only CDR3 DNA remains: 42 bases, in frame from the first base. The entry originates in a study of blood T cell repertoires in COVID-19 (dated by TCRdb to 2020 to 2021). Broadly, across the study: The collaborator samples originated in the United States, Italy and Spain and spanned the acute and convalescent phases of COVID-19. The material from the prospective study consisted of cDNA or gDNA derived from T cells, B-cell-depleted T cells, or PBMCs. Subjects who had been exposed to COVID-19, were actively infected with it, or had recovered from it provided the deeply sampled blood TCRbeta repertoires that made up the dataset. The repertoires were released in a freely available public database meant as a resource for research on the immune response to SARS-CoV-2. The samples were drawn from two sources: the first 160 participants of the ongoing ImmuneRACE study, and over 950 subjects contributed by 6 global collaborators. Nearly every sample came with metadata listing a de-identified subject ID, COVID-19 status, age in years and sex. Where available, HLA class I and class II types were taken from metadata supplied by the sample provider and were not determined by assay-based typing. What the authors observed across the whole study: Clinical and demographic metadata were provided uncurated, with the amount varying by source and participant.

At one collaborating source in Seattle, patients were enrolled during active infection and were followed longitudinally through the course of disease. Collaborating institutions collected whole blood in K2EDTA tubes following their own protocols. For TCRbeta analysis, collaborators shipped samples in one of three forms: frozen whole blood, isolated PBMCs, or DNA extracted from either of those sample types. This clonotype was sampled from a woman aged 60-75 years with COVID-19, enrolled during active disease. Recombination connected TRBV10-3 to TRBJ1-5, with the identity of the D gene unclear. Input material: peripheral blood. The CDR3 in this case is CAISESIEGQPQHF. The DNA sequence is given as TGTGCCATCAGTGAGTCGATCGAGGGTCAGCCCCAGCATTTT.